This TCR beta chain was retrieved from a study of blood T cells in healthy people across ages. Comment on this clonotype: Its target is unknown.

The donors, healthy Caucasians from Russia, were aged roughly 6 to 100. The CDR3 is made up of 14 amino acids. Germline CDR1 is MNHEY and CDR2 is SVGAGI. Losses at the gene ends were 5 bases for V and 8 bases for J; bases not matched to a gene: 11. Sample-barcoded 5' priming and a J-beta primer mix drove a second PCR of about 6 to 12 cycles. MiXCR was run by TCRdb on the 5' RACE reads, yielding one entry per CDR3 protein. The sample consists of roughly 800,000 distinct CDR3 sequences, just under 25% of them appearing once. Whole-study findings and limits: Donors of long life had a larger count of naive CD4+ cells and greater diversity than aged donors.

The sample was also linked to a second study, of T cells of mothers and their children. That investigation notes: All RNA that had been extracted was used for cDNA synthesis at approximately 1.5 ug per 15 ul.

The chain is built from TRBV6-5 and TRBJ1-2, with 7 bases fitting TRBD1. The material sequenced was blood. The source of this sequence is a boy between 10 and 17 years old in good health. In DNA form, the CDR3 reads TGTGCCAGCAGTCGACAGGGCCCCTTCTTAGGCTACACCTTC. Its translation is CASSRQGPFLGYTF.